This T cell receptor beta chain was sequenced during a study of OX40 agonist ivuxolimab in advanced cancers. Study in general: Administration of intravenous ivuxolimab to patients occurred every 2 weeks at 0.01 to 10 mg/kg. Two cutaneous melanoma patients and one hepatocellular carcinoma patient, three in all, had partial responses. Dose-escalation cases comprised hepatocellular carcinoma, melanoma, renal cell or head and neck cancer. Study-level points and caveats: Several nonresponders also turned out to have low normalized T-cell clonal expansion.

As regards this clone: Its antigen remains unidentified.

The V gene end was trimmed by 0 bases and the J gene end by 2 bases; junction bases not matched to a gene: 10. CDR3 length: 17 residues. CDR1 and CDR2 (germline): MDHEN, SYDVKM. This table comes from immunoSEQ multiplex PCR, and its TCRdb copy is limited to in-frame clones, with some not included. The sample yields about 79,000 clones, about 85% seen once. The material was CD4+ or CD8+ T cells sorted from blood, obtained in a trial of the OX40 agonist ivuxolimab. The clonotype was recovered from an adult with an advanced solid tumor such as melanoma, head and neck, liver or kidney cancer. J is TRBJ2-7 and V is TRBV28; 7 bases match TRBD2. In DNA form, the CDR3 reads TGTGCCAGCAGTTTATGGGAGTTGGGGAGGGTTACCTACGAGCAGTACTTC. This encodes CASSLWELGRVTYEQYF.